A single sample is the source of the 2 T cell receptor beta chains below, sequenced in a study of blood T cell repertoires in COVID-19. The assay was immunoSEQ multiplex PCR, and TCRdb's table has in-frame clones only and misses some. The profile shows around 120,000 clones, 86% of them singletons. The sequenced sample was PBMCs or T cells enriched from blood (not recorded which). These receptors were taken from a woman aged 45-59 years who had recovered from COVID-19.

This clone was recorded a few times. The rearrangement links TRBV7-9 to TRBJ1-5, with a possible D match to TRBD1 (6 bases). Trimming took off 3 bases at V and 5 bases at J, with 14 bases between the two ends. The CDR3 is made up of 15 amino acids. CDR1 is SEHNR and CDR2 is FQNEAQ in the germline V gene (reference sequence). The CDR3 loop reads CASSLGAVSHQPQHF. CDR3 bases: TGTGCCAGCAGCTTGGGGGCAGTGTCGCATCAGCCCCAGCATTTT.

V and J are TRBV2 and TRBJ1-1; a weak D match, TRBD1 (6 bases). CDR3 length: 12 amino acids. Trimming stripped 5 bases from V and 8 bases from J, with 12 bases between. The germline V gene has CDR1 SNHLY and CDR2 FYNNEI. This CDR3 reads CASSSTGKEAFF. The CDR3 nucleotides read TGTGCCAGCAGTTCAACAGGGAAAGAAGCTTTCTTT.